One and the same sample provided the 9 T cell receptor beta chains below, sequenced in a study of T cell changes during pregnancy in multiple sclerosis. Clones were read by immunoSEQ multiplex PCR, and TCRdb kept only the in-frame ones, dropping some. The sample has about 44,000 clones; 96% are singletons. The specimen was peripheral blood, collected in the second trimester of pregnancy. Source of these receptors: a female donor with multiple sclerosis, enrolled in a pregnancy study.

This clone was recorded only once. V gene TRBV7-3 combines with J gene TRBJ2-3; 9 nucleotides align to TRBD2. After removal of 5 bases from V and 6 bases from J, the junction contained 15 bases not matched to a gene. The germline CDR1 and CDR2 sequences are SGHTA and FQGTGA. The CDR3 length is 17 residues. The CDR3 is CASSPLQAGGEADTQYF. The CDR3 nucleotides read TGTGCCAGCAGCCCCCTACAAGCGGGGGGTGAGGCCGATACGCAGTATTTT.

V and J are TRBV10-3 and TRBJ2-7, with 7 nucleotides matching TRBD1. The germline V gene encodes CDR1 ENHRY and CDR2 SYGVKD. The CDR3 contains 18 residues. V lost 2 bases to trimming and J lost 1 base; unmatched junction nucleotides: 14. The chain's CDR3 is CAISEELVRTGASYEQYF. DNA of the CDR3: TGTGCCATCAGTGAGGAACTGGTGCGAACAGGGGCATCCTACGAGCAGTACTTC.

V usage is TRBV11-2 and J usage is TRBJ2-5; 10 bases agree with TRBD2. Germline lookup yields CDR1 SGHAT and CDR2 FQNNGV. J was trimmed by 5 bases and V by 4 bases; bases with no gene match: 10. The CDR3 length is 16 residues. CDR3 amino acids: CASSSGGLAVGETQYF. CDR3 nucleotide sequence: TGTGCCAGCAGCTCAGGAGGACTAGCGGTGGGGGAGACCCAGTACTTC.

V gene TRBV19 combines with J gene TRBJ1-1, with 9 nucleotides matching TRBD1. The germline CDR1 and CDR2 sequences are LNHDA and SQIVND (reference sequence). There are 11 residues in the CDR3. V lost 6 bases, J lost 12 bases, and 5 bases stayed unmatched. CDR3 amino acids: CASSLQGATFF. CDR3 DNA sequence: TGTGCCAGTAGCCTACAGGGGGCTACTTTCTTT.

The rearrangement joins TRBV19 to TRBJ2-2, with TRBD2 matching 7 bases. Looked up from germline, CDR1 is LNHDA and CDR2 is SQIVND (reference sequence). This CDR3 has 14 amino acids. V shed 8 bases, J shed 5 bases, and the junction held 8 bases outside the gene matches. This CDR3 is CASGGGKLTGELFF. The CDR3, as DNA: TGTGCCAGTGGGGGGGGGAAGTTAACCGGGGAGCTGTTTTTT.

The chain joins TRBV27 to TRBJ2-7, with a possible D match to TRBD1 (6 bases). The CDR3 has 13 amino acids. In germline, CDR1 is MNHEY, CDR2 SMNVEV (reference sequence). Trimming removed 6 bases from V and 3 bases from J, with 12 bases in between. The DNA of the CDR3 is TGTGCCAGCAGCCATGGACAGAGCTACGAGCAGTACTTC. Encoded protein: CASSHGQSYEQYF.

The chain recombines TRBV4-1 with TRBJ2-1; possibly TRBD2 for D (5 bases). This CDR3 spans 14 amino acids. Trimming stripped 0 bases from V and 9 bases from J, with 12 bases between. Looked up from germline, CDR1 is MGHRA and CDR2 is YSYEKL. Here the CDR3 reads CASSQDATSIEQFF. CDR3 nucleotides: TGCGCCAGCAGCCAAGATGCTACTAGTATTGAGCAGTTCTTC.

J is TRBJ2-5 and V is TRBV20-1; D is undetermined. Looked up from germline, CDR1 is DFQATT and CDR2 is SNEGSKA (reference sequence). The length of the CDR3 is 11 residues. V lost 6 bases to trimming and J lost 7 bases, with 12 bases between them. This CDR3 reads CSAPSSGTQYF. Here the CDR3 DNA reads TGCAGTGCGCCCAGCTCGGGGACCCAGTACTTC.

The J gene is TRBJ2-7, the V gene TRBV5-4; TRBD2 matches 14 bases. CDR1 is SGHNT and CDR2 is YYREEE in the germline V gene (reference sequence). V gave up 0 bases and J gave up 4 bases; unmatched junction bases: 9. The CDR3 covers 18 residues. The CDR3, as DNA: TGTGCCAGCAGCTTGGCCAAGACTAGCGGGAGGGGAGGGTACGAGCAGTACTTC. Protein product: CASSLAKTSGRGGYEQYF. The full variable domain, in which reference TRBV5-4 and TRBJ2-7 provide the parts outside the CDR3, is ETGVTQSPTHLIKTRGQQVTLRCSSQSGHNTVSWYQQALGQGPQFIFQYYREEENGRGNFPPRFSGLQFPNYSSELNVNALELDDSALYLCASSLAKTSGRGGYEQYFGPGTRLTVT.